This T cell receptor beta chain was sequenced for a study of CD8 T cells in ankylosing spondylitis. This clonotype was detected only a few times. As yet, its antigen is unknown. TCRdb re-derived calls from the 5' RACE reads in MiXCR, one entry per CDR3 protein. The sample has under 150,000 distinct CDR3 sequences; roughly 8.3% are singletons. The CDR3 extends over 14 amino acids. From germline, CDR1 is SGHTA and CDR2 FQGNSA. Trimming cost V 1 base and J 6 bases, with 12 bases left between them. Study results and caveats: Clones that were linked to disease were CD8+ and were relatively rare in peripheral blood. Among TCR beta sequences, a motif of several highly homologous variants appeared characteristic of ankylosing spondylitis blood.

Sequenced input: synovial fluid, either unsorted or a sorted T cell fraction (not recorded which). This sequence joins TRBV7-2 and TRBJ1-1, with D tentatively TRBD1 (6 bases). The TCR sequence derives from a male donor with ankylosing spondylitis. The CDR3 nucleotides read TGTGCCAGCAGCTTAGTCGGGGGCGTCGCTGAAGCTTTCTTT. Translating gives CASSLVGGVAEAFF.